The following is a T cell receptor (beta chain) sequence with its context. Its antigen is not known. This record comes from a study of cytomegalovirus exposure and HLA in healthy donors. Study observations and caveats: According to an earlier analysis, most TCR beta V segments yielded productive rearrangements about 87% or about 30% of the time.

CDR3 size: 17 residues. The germline V and J ends were trimmed by 2 bases and 0 bases, with 15 bases remaining between them. CDR1 is SGHDT, CDR2 YYEEEE, per germline. The PCR had 60 Vbeta and 13 Jbeta primers. In the study's own analysis: Among the unique TCR beta chains that a later analysis counted, about 86 million in all, about 11 million were shared. The method was immunoSEQ multiplex PCR; TCRdb's version includes in-frame clones alone and lacks a portion of them. V and J calls and clone size are given by that table; D and trimming were obtained from the DNA. The profile covers some 170,000 clones, with 72% appearing a single time and 2.5% taken by the ten largest.

This clonotype originated in a human donor in good health. This chain connects TRBV5-6 to TRBJ1-3; weak D call: TRBD1 (5 bases). The material sequenced was PBMCs. CDR3 bases: TGTGCCAGCAGCTTAAAAACAGGAGCCCTCTCTGGAAACACCATATATTTT. Its translation is CASSLKTGALSGNTIYF. The full variable domain, rest sourced from reference TRBV5-6 and TRBJ1-3, is DAGVTQSPTHLIKTRGQQVTLRCSPKSGHDTVSWYQQALGQGPQFIFQYYEEEERQRGNFPDRFSGHQFPNYSSELNVNALLLGDSALYLCASSLKTGALSGNTIYFGEGSWLTVV.